This T cell receptor beta chain appears in the sequencing data of a study of blood T cell repertoires in COVID-19. Study at large: PBMCs, B-cell-depleted T cells, or T cells were the source of the cDNA or gDNA that made up the material.

This study enrolled people aged about 18 to 100 from about two dozen US geographic areas. Cohorts were based on clinical histories the participants reported. Generated by immunoSEQ multiplex PCR, the TCRdb table keeps only in-frame clones and is missing some. Here the sample spans 280,000 or so clones, roughly 89% being singletons. Trimming stripped 4 bases from V and 2 bases from J, with 12 bases between. The germline V gene has CDR1 ENHRY and CDR2 SYGVKD. CDR3 size: 16 residues. Sequencing was carried out using PBMCs or T cells enriched from blood (not recorded which). The J gene is TRBJ2-6, the V gene TRBV10-3; D uncertain. The receptor was derived from a woman younger than 35 with acute COVID-19. The CDR3: CAISGQKTTGANVLTF. For the CDR3, the DNA is TGTGCCATCAGTGGCCAGAAAACCACTGGGGCCAACGTCCTGACTTTC.